The next 22 T cell receptor beta chains were all read from a single sample in a study of OX40 agonist ivuxolimab in advanced cancers. Sequencing used immunoSEQ multiplex PCR; TCRdb keeps in-frame clones, though not all of them. The sample carries some 77,000 clones, about 85% recorded once. The sample was CD4+ or CD8+ T cells sorted from blood, taken in a trial of the OX40 agonist ivuxolimab. The source of these receptors is an adult with an advanced solid tumor such as melanoma, head and neck, liver or kidney cancer.

The rearrangement joins TRBV28 to TRBJ1-3, with D possibly matching TRBD1 (6 bases). The CDR3 has 17 residues. Trimming took 4 bases from V and 4 from J, leaving 20 bases between them. Germline V CDR1 and CDR2: MDHEN, SYDVKM. Written as DNA, the CDR3 is TGTGCCAGCAGTTACCGCGAGGGGGGGTTGAGGGGAAACACCATATATTTT. It is translated as CASSYREGGLRGNTIYF.

The rearrangement uses TRBV7-2 and TRBJ1-4; 7 bases align to TRBD1. V shed 5 bases and J 5 bases; nucleotides not matched to a gene: 2. Germline CDR1 is SGHTA and CDR2 is FQGNSA. This CDR3 has 13 amino acids. The CDR3 is CASSVQGNEKLFF. The CDR3 coding sequence is TGTGCCAGCAGCGTACAGGGGAATGAAAAACTGTTTTTT.

V and J are TRBV25-1 and TRBJ2-4; 8 nucleotides align to TRBD1. Germline CDR1 reads MGHDK; CDR2 reads SYGVNS. CDR3 length: 16 amino acids. V gave up 5 bases and J gave up 2 bases; unmatched junction bases: 8. Written as DNA, the CDR3 is TGTGCCAGCAGTCCGGGACAGGCTGGGACCAAAAACATTCAGTACTTC. Protein sequence: CASSPGQAGTKNIQYF.

The chain recombines TRBV6-5 with TRBJ1-2, with TRBD1 identical over 7 bases. The V and J ends lost 5 bases and 7 bases, in that order; junction bases with no gene match: 7. This CDR3 contains 13 residues. Germline V gene sequence: CDR1 MNHEY, CDR2 SVGAGI. The CDR3 DNA is TGTGCCAGCAGTCTTACAGGGGTCTCTGGCTACACCTTC. Translated, it gives CASSLTGVSGYTF.

A word on this clone: The sample carries other DNA sequences with the same CDR3. The gene calls are TRBV6-5 and TRBJ1-1; weak D call: TRBD1 (5 bases). Trimming pared 0 bases from V and 3 bases from J, leaving 8 bases between. CDR3 length equals 14 residues. Germline-derived CDR1 and CDR2 are MNHEY and SVGAGI. CDR3 coding DNA: TGTGCCAGCAGTTACTCGCAGGGAGACACTGAAGCTTTCTTT. Translating gives CASSYSQGDTEAFF.

The gene calls are TRBV28 and TRBJ2-1; no reliable D call. The germline V gene encodes CDR1 MDHEN and CDR2 SYDVKM. The CDR3 totals 15 residues. Trimming removed 3 bases from V and 7 bases from J, with 16 bases in between. This CDR3 reads CASSFRLSYYNEQFF. In DNA form, the CDR3 reads TGTGCCAGCAGTTTCCGATTATCTTATTATAATGAGCAGTTCTTC.

The chain couples TRBV7-2 to TRBJ2-7; D remains unclear. This CDR3 is built from 13 residues. With 3 bases removed from V and 2 bases from J, the gap between germline ends came to 8 bases. Germline V gene data show CDR1 as SGHTA and CDR2 as FQGNSA. CDR3 protein: CASSLDGTYEQYF. The CDR3 nucleotides read TGTGCCAGCAGCTTGGACGGAACCTACGAGCAGTACTTC.

The chain couples TRBV19 to TRBJ1-1; D unclear. The CDR3 is 14 residues long. Deletions cut 5 bases from V and 1 base from J, with 11 bases between. CDR1 and CDR2 (germline): LNHDA, SQIVND (reference sequence). The CDR3 DNA follows: TGTGCCAGTAGTGAATCAGCTAAGAACACTGAAGCTTTCTTT. Translating gives CASSESAKNTEAFF.

The chain has TRBV2 and TRBJ2-3; D is possibly TRBD2 (5 bases). The ends were cut back, 3 bases at V and 2 bases at J, with 9 bases in the middle. This CDR3 is built from 14 residues. Germline CDR1 and CDR2: SNHLY and FYNNEI. The CDR3 region has the DNA TGTGCCAGCAGTGATAGCGCATCCACAGATACGCAGTATTTT. Protein product: CASSDSASTDTQYF.

The rearrangement uses TRBV4-1 and TRBJ2-3; the match to TRBD2 covers 10 bases. V was pared by 0 bases and J by 0 bases, with 9 bases of the junction left unmatched. Germline V gene lookup returns CDR1 MGHRA and CDR2 YSYEKL. The CDR3 totals 19 residues. The CDR3 sequence: CASSQDKGASGGSTDTQYF. CDR3 in DNA: TGCGCCAGCAGCCAAGATAAGGGGGCTAGCGGGGGTAGCACAGATACGCAGTATTTT.

This clone was detected only once. This sequence joins TRBV7-2 and TRBJ2-5; D might be TRBD2 (6 bases). V lost 7 bases and J 2 bases, leaving 11 bases between the germline ends. This CDR3 region has 13 residues. CDR1 and CDR2 (germline): SGHTA, FQGNSA. The CDR3 sequence: CASTGGAQETQYF. The CDR3 bases are TGTGCCAGCACCGGGGGAGCGCAAGAGACCCAGTACTTC.

This chain uses TRBV28 with TRBJ2-3, with 8 bases matching TRBD2. The CDR3 loop spans 15 amino acids. V lost 2 bases, J lost 2 bases, and 3 bases stayed unmatched. The V gene's germline CDR1 is MDHEN and CDR2 SYDVKM. The CDR3 region is CASSLTGGHTDTQYF. The CDR3 DNA sequence: TGTGCCAGCAGTTTAACGGGAGGGCACACAGATACGCAGTATTTT.

The V call is TRBV2, the J call TRBJ2-5; D remains ambiguous. V lost 3 bases and J 5 bases, leaving 10 bases between the germline ends. The CDR3 extends over 13 amino acids. Per germline, CDR1 SNHLY and CDR2 FYNNEI. The CDR3 DNA follows: TGTGCCAGCAGTGAGTTGGACGGGGAGACCCAGTACTTC. Protein: CASSELDGETQYF.

This clone has a handful of counts. V and J are TRBV28 and TRBJ1-5, with TRBD1 as a possible D gene (6 bases). Germline lookup yields CDR1 MDHEN and CDR2 SYDVKM. V lost 2 bases and J 6 bases, leaving 11 bases between the germline ends. This CDR3 contains 14 residues. The CDR3 is CASSLGGSGQPQHF. CDR3 bases: TGTGCCAGCAGTTTAGGGGGCAGCGGTCAGCCCCAGCATTTT.

Note on this clone: The same CDR3 arises from other DNA sequences in this sample as well. V usage is TRBV6-1 and J usage is TRBJ1-5; D perhaps matches TRBD1 (6 bases). CDR1 and CDR2 from the germline V gene are MNHNS and SASEGT. CDR3 size: 14 residues. The V end was cut by 7 bases, the J end by 0 bases, with 10 bases between. The CDR3 is CASNPTGSNQPQHF. The CDR3 nucleotides are TGTGCCAGCAACCCGACAGGTAGCAATCAGCCCCAGCATTTT.

This clone was counted a few times. The V gene is TRBV27, the J gene TRBJ2-5; tentatively, D is TRBD2 (6 bases). This CDR3 is 13 amino acids long. Trimming stripped 6 bases from V and 5 bases from J, with 13 bases between. The germline gives CDR1 MNHEY, CDR2 SMNVEV (reference sequence). CDR3 loop: CASRLAVGETQYF. The CDR3, as DNA: TGTGCCAGCAGATTAGCGGTCGGGGAGACCCAGTACTTC.

The rearrangement links TRBV27 to TRBJ2-5; D uncertain. The V end was cut by 7 bases, the J end by 3 bases, with 21 bases between. Germline CDR1 is MNHEY and CDR2 is SMNVEV (reference sequence). This CDR3 has 16 residues. The chain's CDR3 is CASMKYRVPSEETQYF. CDR3 sequence (DNA): TGTGCCAGCATGAAATATCGGGTTCCCTCCGAAGAGACCCAGTACTTC.

This sequence joins TRBV7-3 and TRBJ2-7; TRBD2 agrees at 9 bases. The CDR3 extends over 15 amino acids. CDR1 and CDR2 (germline): SGHTA, FQGTGA. The junction had 6 bases not matched to a gene; V was cut back by 5 bases and J by 1 base. CDR3 bases: TGTGCCAGCAGCGCGGCCAGCGGGGGGTCCTACGAGCAGTACTTC. Its protein is CASSAASGGSYEQYF.

J is TRBJ1-2 and V is TRBV5-1; D not certain. The V gene lost 0 bases and the J gene lost 3 bases, with 9 bases spanning the gap. From germline, CDR1 is SGHRS and CDR2 YFSETQ. This CDR3 region has 14 residues. The CDR3 loop reads CASSLDRGDYGYTF. DNA of the CDR3: TGCGCCAGCAGCTTGGATCGGGGAGACTATGGCTACACCTTC.

Note on this clone: Germline and junction disagree at one end, which may indicate a read error. The same CDR3 arises from other DNA sequences in this sample as well. The chain joins TRBV19 to TRBJ1-4; D is possibly TRBD1 (6 bases). The length of the CDR3 is 15 residues. In germline, CDR1 is LNHDA, CDR2 SQIVND (reference sequence). CDR3 sequence: CASSEVGQTNEKLFF. In nucleotides, the CDR3 is TGTGCCAGTAGTGAAGTCGGACAGACTAATGAAAAACTATTTTTT.

This rearrangement joins TRBV5-4 to TRBJ1-5; D unclear. The CDR3 runs 14 residues. Trimming pared 4 bases from V and 10 bases from J, leaving 18 bases between. The germline CDR1 and CDR2 sequences are SGHNT and YYREEE (reference sequence). The DNA for the CDR3 is TGTGCCAGCAGCCAGGAGGGCGGGAAGGGACCCCAGCATTTT. Protein sequence: CASSQEGGKGPQHF.

This clone is a singleton in its sample. This chain links TRBV7-9 with TRBJ2-1; 7 bases agree with TRBD1. The J segment lost 7 bases and the V segment lost 5 bases, leaving 2 bases of the junction unmatched. The CDR3 has 12 residues. CDR1 and CDR2 from the germline V gene are SEHNR and FQNEAQ (reference sequence). CDR3 sequence: CASSRGLNEQFF. The CDR3 DNA is TGTGCCAGCAGCAGGGGGCTAAATGAGCAGTTCTTC.